The 13 T cell receptor beta chains below come from one sample, sequenced in a study of T cells expressing NK-cell markers. Using the 5' RACE reads, TCRdb records one entry per CDR3 protein without DNA. Here the sample table reports about 170,000 distinct CDR3 sequences. The sequenced material came from blood T cells: a sorted CD56 or NKG2C T cell subset, CD4+ or CD8+ T cells, or bulk PBMC T cells (not recorded which). These receptors originate from a man aged 18-69 years in good health.

Here the CDR3 reads CASRTGTVNSPLHF. The chain couples TRBV6-2 or TRBV6-3 to TRBJ1-6; TCRdb returns TRBD1, unconfirmable since there is no DNA. From germline, CDR1 is MNHEY and CDR2 SVGEGT. CDR3 length: 14 residues.

The rearrangement uses TRBV12-3 or TRBV12-4 and TRBJ2-5; checking the TCRdb D call of TRBD1 is not possible without DNA. The CDR3 is made up of 14 amino acids. CDR3 residues: CASSFGGGQETQYF.

The chain joins TRBV6-1 to TRBJ2-7. The CDR3 totals 13 residues. CDR1 and CDR2 from the germline V gene are MNHNS and SASEGT. The chain's CDR3 is CASSEFQVYEQYF.

The chain combines TRBV7-9 with TRBJ2-5; with no DNA, the TCRdb D assignment of TRBD2 cannot be verified. This CDR3 has 13 residues. Per germline, CDR1 SEHNR and CDR2 FQNEAQ (reference sequence). CDR3: CASSFGPSLPQYF.

The V call is TRBV6-5, the J call TRBJ1-4; TCRdb's D call, TRBD1, is unchecked because there is no DNA. The CDR3 covers 14 residues. The V gene's germline CDR1 is MNHEY and CDR2 SVGAGI. The CDR3 is CASSYSQGLEKLFF.

The J gene is TRBJ2-3, the V gene TRBV4-1; TCRdb names TRBD2, which stays unverified in the absence of DNA. The germline V gene has CDR1 MGHRA and CDR2 YSYEKL. The CDR3 is made up of 15 amino acids. The CDR3 sequence: CASSTRDSRTDTQYF.

V and J are TRBV6-2 or TRBV6-3 and TRBJ2-7. Germline V lookup: CDR1 MNHEY, CDR2 SVGEGT. This CDR3 comprises 12 residues. The CDR3 loop reads CASSYRPNEQYF.

This chain links TRBV5-1 with TRBJ2-7; checking the TCRdb D call of TRBD1 is not possible without DNA. The CDR3 totals 16 residues. Germline V gene data show CDR1 as SGHRS and CDR2 as YFSETQ. CDR3 loop: CASSLRSGTGTYEQYF.

This sequence joins TRBV11-1 and TRBJ2-3. This CDR3 has 16 amino acids. Germline V gene data show CDR1 as SGHAT and CDR2 as FQDESV (reference sequence). The CDR3 loop reads CASSLGQAFGTDTQYF.

CDR3 amino acids: CASSQGDGNQPQHF. This rearrangement joins TRBV27 to TRBJ1-5; the TCRdb D gene call, TRBD1, has no DNA to confirm it. This CDR3 has 14 amino acids. CDR1 MNHEY and CDR2 SMNVEV come from the germline V gene (reference sequence).

The J gene is TRBJ1-5, the V gene TRBV6-1. Per the germline V gene, CDR1 is MNHNS and CDR2 is SASEGT. The CDR3 sequence is 14 residues long. The CDR3: CASRDYLGNQPQHF.

The chain is built from TRBV20-1 and TRBJ2-4. The CDR3 is made up of 12 amino acids. Germline V gives CDR1 DFQATT, CDR2 SNEGSKA (reference sequence). CDR3 protein: CSARAVVNIQYF.

The chain has TRBV12-3 or TRBV12-4 and TRBJ2-7; TCRdb's D call of TRBD2 is untestable without DNA. This CDR3 is built from 16 residues. This chain's CDR3 is CASSKGGGLAGFEQYF.